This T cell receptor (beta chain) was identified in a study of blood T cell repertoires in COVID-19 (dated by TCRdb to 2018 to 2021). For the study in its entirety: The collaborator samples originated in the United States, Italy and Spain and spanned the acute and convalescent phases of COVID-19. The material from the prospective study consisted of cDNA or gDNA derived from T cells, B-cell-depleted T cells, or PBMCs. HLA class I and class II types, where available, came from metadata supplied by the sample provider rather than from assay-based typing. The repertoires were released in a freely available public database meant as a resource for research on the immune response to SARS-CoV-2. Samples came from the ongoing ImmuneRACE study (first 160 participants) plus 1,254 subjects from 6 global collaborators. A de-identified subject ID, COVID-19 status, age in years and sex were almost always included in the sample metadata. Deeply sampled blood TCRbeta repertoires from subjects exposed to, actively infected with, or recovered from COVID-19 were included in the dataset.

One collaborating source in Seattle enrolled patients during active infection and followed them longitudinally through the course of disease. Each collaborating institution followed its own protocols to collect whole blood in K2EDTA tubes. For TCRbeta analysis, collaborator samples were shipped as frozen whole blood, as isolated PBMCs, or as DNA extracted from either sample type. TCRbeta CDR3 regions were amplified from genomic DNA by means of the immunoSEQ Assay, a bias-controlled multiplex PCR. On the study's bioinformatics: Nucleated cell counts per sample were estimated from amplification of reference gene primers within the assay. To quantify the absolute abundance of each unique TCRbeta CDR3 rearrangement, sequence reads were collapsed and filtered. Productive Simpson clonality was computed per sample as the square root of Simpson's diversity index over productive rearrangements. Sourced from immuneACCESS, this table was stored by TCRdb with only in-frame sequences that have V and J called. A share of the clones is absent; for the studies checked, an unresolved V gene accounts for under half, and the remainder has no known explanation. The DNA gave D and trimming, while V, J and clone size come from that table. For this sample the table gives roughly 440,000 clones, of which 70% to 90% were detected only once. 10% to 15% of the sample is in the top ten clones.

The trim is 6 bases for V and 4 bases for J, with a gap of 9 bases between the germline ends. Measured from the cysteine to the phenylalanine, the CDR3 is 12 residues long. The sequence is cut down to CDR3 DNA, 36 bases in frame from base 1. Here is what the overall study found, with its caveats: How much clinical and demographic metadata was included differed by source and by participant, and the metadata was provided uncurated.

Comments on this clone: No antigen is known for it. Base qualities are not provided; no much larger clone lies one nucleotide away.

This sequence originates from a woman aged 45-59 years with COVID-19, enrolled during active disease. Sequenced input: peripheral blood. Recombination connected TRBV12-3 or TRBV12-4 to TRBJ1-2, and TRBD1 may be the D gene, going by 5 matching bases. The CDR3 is CASSLTAYGYTF. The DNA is TGTGCCAGCAGCCTGACAGCCTATGGCTACACCTTC.